The rows below give T cell receptor beta chains drawn from one sample of a study of blood T cell repertoires in COVID-19. Profiling relied on immunoSEQ multiplex PCR, and the TCRdb table lists in-frame clones only, not all of them. Here the sample spans around 150,000 clones, 65% to 90% being singletons. The sample taken for sequencing was peripheral blood. These receptors came from a man aged 55 to 70 with acute or convalescent COVID-19. CDR3s include the opening cysteine and the closing phenylalanine or tryptophan. The D gene is left open where the match is weak. Size is stated for part of the rows, as once, few or many counts, or as a class when the clone is expanded.

len: 12; v_gene: TRBV30; j_gene: TRBJ1-2; abundance: .; d_gene: TRBD1; CDR3aa: CAWEGQGRGYTF; CDR3nt: TGTGCCTGGGAGGGACAGGGGCGAGGCTACACCTTC
len: 14; v_gene: TRBV5-1; j_gene: TRBJ2-1; abundance: .; d_gene: TRBD2; CDR3aa: CASSPSGNYNEQFF; CDR3nt: TGCGCCAGCAGCCCTAGCGGTAACTACAATGAGCAGTTCTTC
len: 15; v_gene: TRBV28; j_gene: TRBJ1-2; abundance: .; d_gene: TRBD1; CDR3aa: CASSFLRTGPGGYTF; CDR3nt: TGTGCCAGCAGTTTCCTCAGGACAGGGCCGGGAGGCTACACCTTC
len: 14; v_gene: TRBV5-8; j_gene: TRBJ2-7; abundance: few; d_gene: .; CDR3aa: CASSLSGKNYEQYF; CDR3nt: TGTGCCAGCAGCTTGTCGGGGAAGAATTACGAGCAGTACTTC
len: 14; v_gene: TRBV5-4; j_gene: TRBJ2-2; abundance: .; d_gene: .; CDR3aa: CASSSGGRTGELFF; CDR3nt: TGTGCCAGCAGTTCCGGGGGTAGGACCGGGGAGCTGTTTTTT
len: 15; v_gene: TRBV2; j_gene: TRBJ2-5; abundance: .; d_gene: TRBD2; CDR3aa: CASSEASGAAETQYF; CDR3nt: TGTGCCAGCAGTGAGGCTAGCGGGGCTGCAGAGACCCAGTACTTC
len: 14; v_gene: TRBV29-1; j_gene: TRBJ1-3; abundance: .; d_gene: .; CDR3aa: CSVGGRNSGNTIYF; CDR3nt: TGCAGCGTTGGGGGCAGGAACTCTGGAAACACCATATATTTT
len: 14; v_gene: TRBV28; j_gene: TRBJ2-2; abundance: .; d_gene: .; CDR3aa: CASSLGQGPGELFF; CDR3nt: TGTGCCAGCAGTTTGGGGCAGGGGCCCGGGGAGCTGTTTTTT
len: 11; v_gene: TRBV20-1; j_gene: TRBJ2-1; abundance: .; d_gene: TRBD2; CDR3aa: CSARLAAEQFF; CDR3nt: TGCAGTGCTAGACTAGCGGCTGAGCAGTTCTTC
len: 16; v_gene: TRBV10-2; j_gene: TRBJ2-3; abundance: .; d_gene: TRBD2; CDR3aa: CASTSSGSTGADTQYF; CDR3nt: TGCGCCAGCACGTCTAGCGGCTCCACCGGGGCAGATACGCAGTATTTT
len: 12; v_gene: TRBV12-3/TRBV12-4; j_gene: TRBJ2-2; abundance: .; d_gene: TRBD2; CDR3aa: CAGRGNTGELFF; CDR3nt: TGTGCCGGGAGGGGGAACACCGGGGAGCTGTTTTTT
len: 13; v_gene: TRBV29-1; j_gene: TRBJ1-1; abundance: .; d_gene: TRBD1; CDR3aa: CSVTQGARTEAFF; CDR3nt: TGCAGCGTGACACAGGGGGCGCGGACTGAAGCTTTCTTT
len: 14; v_gene: TRBV11-1; j_gene: TRBJ2-7; abundance: once; d_gene: TRBD2; CDR3aa: CASSSGGSSYEQYF; CDR3nt: TGTGCCAGCAGCTCGGGGGGTAGCTCCTACGAGCAGTACTTC
len: 14; v_gene: TRBV29-1; j_gene: TRBJ2-7; abundance: .; d_gene: TRBD1; CDR3aa: CSVVTGTGGNEQYF; CDR3nt: TGCAGCGTTGTGACCGGGACAGGGGGCAACGAGCAGTACTTC
len: 16; v_gene: TRBV7-9; j_gene: TRBJ1-1; abundance: .; d_gene: TRBD1; CDR3aa: CASSPQVDREGTEAFF; CDR3nt: TGTGCCAGCAGCCCCCAGGTGGACAGGGAGGGGACTGAAGCTTTCTTT
len: 14; v_gene: TRBV5-8; j_gene: TRBJ2-5; abundance: .; d_gene: TRBD1; CDR3aa: CASNYGQGEETQYF; CDR3nt: TGTGCCAGCAACTATGGACAGGGGGAAGAGACCCAGTACTTC
len: 14; v_gene: TRBV2; j_gene: TRBJ1-4; abundance: .; d_gene: TRBD1; CDR3aa: CASRRQGANEKLFF; CDR3nt: TGTGCCAGCAGAAGACAGGGGGCTAATGAAAAACTGTTTTTT
len: 15; v_gene: TRBV5-8; j_gene: TRBJ1-5; abundance: .; d_gene: .; CDR3aa: CASSRLQGNYQPQHF; CDR3nt: TGTGCCAGCAGCCGTTTACAGGGAAACTATCAGCCCCAGCATTTT
len: 16; v_gene: TRBV30; j_gene: TRBJ2-7; abundance: .; d_gene: TRBD1; CDR3aa: CAWRPSPGQGFYEQYF; CDR3nt: TGTGCCTGGAGGCCCTCCCCGGGACAGGGATTCTACGAGCAGTACTTC
len: 16; v_gene: TRBV14; j_gene: TRBJ2-5; abundance: many; d_gene: TRBD2; CDR3aa: CASSQGVTSGQETQYF; CDR3nt: TGTGCCAGCAGCCAAGGCGTTACTAGCGGGCAAGAGACCCAGTACTTC
len: 14; v_gene: TRBV27; j_gene: TRBJ2-1; abundance: many; d_gene: .; CDR3aa: CASRRGGVNNEQFF; CDR3nt: TGTGCCAGTAGGCGGGGCGGGGTTAACAATGAGCAGTTCTTC
len: 15; v_gene: TRBV3-1/TRBV3-2; j_gene: TRBJ1-1; abundance: .; d_gene: .; CDR3aa: CASSHSDRGNTEAFF; CDR3nt: TGTGCCAGCAGCCATTCCGACCGCGGGAACACTGAAGCTTTCTTT
len: 19; v_gene: TRBV7-2; j_gene: TRBJ2-5; abundance: once; d_gene: TRBD2; CDR3aa: CASSLGRFRSGRAFETQYF; CDR3nt: TGTGCCAGCAGCCTCGGGCGTTTCCGTAGCGGGAGGGCCTTTGAGACCCAGTACTTC
len: 15; v_gene: TRBV10-3; j_gene: TRBJ1-2; abundance: .; d_gene: .; CDR3aa: CAISDETAANYGYTF; CDR3nt: TGTGCCATCAGTGACGAGACAGCAGCTAACTATGGCTACACCTTC
len: 13; v_gene: TRBV2; j_gene: TRBJ1-1; abundance: .; d_gene: .; CDR3aa: CASSRRDGSEAFF; CDR3nt: TGTGCCAGCAGCCGGCGGGACGGCTCTGAAGCTTTCTTT
len: 17; v_gene: TRBV28; j_gene: TRBJ1-2; abundance: .; d_gene: .; CDR3aa: CASSFRIGTKTNYGYTF; CDR3nt: TGTGCCAGCAGTTTCCGAATAGGGACAAAGACTAACTATGGCTACACCTTC
len: 15; v_gene: TRBV24-1; j_gene: TRBJ2-1; abundance: .; d_gene: TRBD1; CDR3aa: CATSDPGQGSNEQFF; CDR3nt: TGTGCCACCAGTGATCCTGGACAGGGGAGCAATGAGCAGTTCTTC
len: 15; v_gene: TRBV7-9; j_gene: TRBJ1-4; abundance: .; d_gene: .; CDR3aa: CASSLAGREGEKLFF; CDR3nt: TGTGCCAGCAGCTTAGCGGGGAGGGAAGGTGAAAAACTGTTTTTT
len: 14; v_gene: TRBV15; j_gene: TRBJ1-1; abundance: .; d_gene: .; CDR3aa: CATSRDGAVTEAFF; CDR3nt: TGTGCCACCAGCAGAGATGGGGCAGTCACTGAAGCTTTCTTT
len: 18; v_gene: TRBV5-1; j_gene: TRBJ1-3; abundance: .; d_gene: TRBD1; CDR3aa: CASSLDPGQGETGNTIYF; CDR3nt: TGCGCCAGCAGCTTGGATCCAGGACAGGGGGAAACTGGAAACACCATATATTTT
len: 15; v_gene: TRBV5-1; j_gene: TRBJ2-1; abundance: .; d_gene: TRBD2; CDR3aa: CASSSGGIAYNEQFF; CDR3nt: TGCGCCAGCAGCTCCGGGGGGATTGCATACAATGAGCAGTTCTTC
len: 14; v_gene: TRBV19; j_gene: TRBJ2-5; abundance: .; d_gene: TRBD2; CDR3aa: CASSIDFLAGAPYF; CDR3nt: TGTGCCAGTAGTATAGATTTTCTAGCGGGGGCCCCCTACTTC
len: 13; v_gene: TRBV19; j_gene: TRBJ1-4; abundance: .; d_gene: TRBD1; CDR3aa: CASIDRATEKLFF; CDR3nt: TGTGCCAGTATTGACAGGGCGACGGAAAAACTGTTTTTT
len: 13; v_gene: TRBV2; j_gene: TRBJ2-6; abundance: .; d_gene: .; CDR3aa: CASSESGANVLTF; CDR3nt: TGTGCCAGCAGTGAGAGTGGGGCCAACGTCCTGACTTTC
len: 14; v_gene: TRBV4-2; j_gene: TRBJ1-1; abundance: few; d_gene: .; CDR3aa: CASSQEVGRGEAFF; CDR3nt: TGTGCCAGCAGCCAAGAGGTTGGGAGGGGTGAAGCTTTCTTT
len: 14; v_gene: TRBV29-1; j_gene: TRBJ2-2; abundance: .; d_gene: .; CDR3aa: CSVENRVATGELFF; CDR3nt: TGCAGCGTTGAAAACAGGGTCGCGACCGGGGAGCTGTTTTTT
len: 15; v_gene: TRBV28; j_gene: TRBJ2-7; abundance: .; d_gene: .; CDR3aa: CASSSVRGISYEQYF; CDR3nt: TGTGCCAGCAGTTCCGTCAGGGGAATATCCTACGAGCAGTACTTC
len: 13; v_gene: TRBV16; j_gene: TRBJ2-7; abundance: .; d_gene: .; CDR3aa: CASSQRATYEQYF; CDR3nt: TGTGCCAGCAGCCAACGCGCGACCTACGAGCAGTACTTC
len: 12; v_gene: TRBV11-3; j_gene: TRBJ2-2; abundance: few; d_gene: .; CDR3aa: CASSAQPGELFF; CDR3nt: TGTGCCAGCAGCGCGCAACCCGGGGAGCTGTTTTTT
len: 15; v_gene: TRBV18; j_gene: TRBJ1-3; abundance: .; d_gene: TRBD1; CDR3aa: CASSPQGATGNTIYF; CDR3nt: TGTGCCAGCTCACCACAGGGGGCAACAGGAAACACCATATATTTT
len: 15; v_gene: TRBV6-5; j_gene: TRBJ1-1; abundance: .; d_gene: TRBD1; CDR3aa: CASSYSEQGATEAFF; CDR3nt: TGTGCCAGCAGTTACTCGGAACAGGGGGCCACTGAAGCTTTCTTT
len: 14; v_gene: TRBV9; j_gene: TRBJ1-6; abundance: few; d_gene: TRBD1; CDR3aa: CASSATGDNSPLHF; CDR3nt: TGTGCCAGCAGCGCAACAGGGGACAATTCACCCCTCCACTTT
len: 15; v_gene: TRBV28; j_gene: TRBJ2-1; abundance: .; d_gene: .; CDR3aa: CASSLIPGVRPEQFF; CDR3nt: TGTGCCAGCAGTTTAATCCCAGGGGTTCGCCCTGAGCAGTTCTTC
len: 15; v_gene: TRBV28; j_gene: TRBJ2-2; abundance: .; d_gene: .; CDR3aa: CASSPFGRPTGELFF; CDR3nt: TGTGCCAGCAGCCCCTTTGGGAGACCAACCGGGGAGCTGTTTTTT
len: 15; v_gene: TRBV19; j_gene: TRBJ1-2; abundance: .; d_gene: TRBD1; CDR3aa: CASSTRTGLDYGYTF; CDR3nt: TGTGCCAGTAGTACTCGGACAGGCTTGGACTATGGCTACACCTTC
len: 14; v_gene: TRBV27; j_gene: TRBJ2-2; abundance: .; d_gene: TRBD1; CDR3aa: CASSRDRGTGELFF; CDR3nt: TGTGCCAGCAGCCGGGACAGGGGTACCGGGGAGCTGTTTTTT
len: 16; v_gene: TRBV18; j_gene: TRBJ2-7; abundance: .; d_gene: .; CDR3aa: CASSPQRANPSYEQYF; CDR3nt: TGTGCCAGCTCACCCCAGCGGGCAAATCCCTCCTACGAGCAGTACTTC
len: 14; v_gene: TRBV19; j_gene: TRBJ2-2; abundance: .; d_gene: TRBD2; CDR3aa: CASLPAGVTGELFF; CDR3nt: TGTGCCAGCCTTCCGGCGGGGGTCACCGGGGAGCTGTTTTTT
len: 13; v_gene: TRBV27; j_gene: TRBJ2-7; abundance: .; d_gene: .; CDR3aa: CASSLEYSYEQYF; CDR3nt: TGTGCCAGCAGTTTGGAGTACTCCTACGAGCAGTACTTC
len: 15; v_gene: TRBV3-1/TRBV3-2; j_gene: TRBJ2-3; abundance: .; d_gene: .; CDR3aa: CASSQRGGLTDTQYF; CDR3nt: TGTGCCAGCAGCCAAAGGGGGGGCCTCACAGATACGCAGTATTTT
len: 17; v_gene: TRBV19; j_gene: TRBJ1-5; abundance: .; d_gene: TRBD1; CDR3aa: CASSPRGTGGSNQPQHF; CDR3nt: TGTGCCAGTAGCCCCCGGGGGACAGGGGGTAGCAATCAGCCCCAGCATTTT
len: 15; v_gene: TRBV14; j_gene: TRBJ2-3; abundance: .; d_gene: .; CDR3aa: CASSELGSRTDTQYF; CDR3nt: TGTGCCAGCAGCGAGCTAGGCAGCCGCACAGATACGCAGTATTTT
len: 14; v_gene: TRBV5-4; j_gene: TRBJ1-1; abundance: .; d_gene: .; CDR3aa: CASSLGFGASEAFF; CDR3nt: TGTGCCAGCAGCTTGGGTTTTGGGGCCTCTGAAGCTTTCTTT